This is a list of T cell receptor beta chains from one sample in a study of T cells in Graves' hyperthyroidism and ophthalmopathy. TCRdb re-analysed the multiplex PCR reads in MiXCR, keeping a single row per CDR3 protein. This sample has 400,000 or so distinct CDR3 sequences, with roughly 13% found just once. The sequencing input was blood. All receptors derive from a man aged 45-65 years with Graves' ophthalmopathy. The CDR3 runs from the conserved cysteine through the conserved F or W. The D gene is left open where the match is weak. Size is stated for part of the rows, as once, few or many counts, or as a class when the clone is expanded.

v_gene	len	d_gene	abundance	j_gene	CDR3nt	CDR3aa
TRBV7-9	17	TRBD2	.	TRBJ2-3	TGTGCCAGCAGCCCCGGGTTTGCGGGGGTTCAAATAGATACGCAGTATTTT	CASSPGFAGVQIDTQYF
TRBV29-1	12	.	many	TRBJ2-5	TGCAGCGTTGAAGAAGGGGGAGAGACCCAGTACTTC	CSVEEGGETQYF
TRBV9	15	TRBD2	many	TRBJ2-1	TGTGCCAGCAGCGTAGGGGCGGGAGGGTACAATGAGCAGTTCTTC	CASSVGAGGYNEQFF
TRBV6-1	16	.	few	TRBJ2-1	TGTGCCAGCAGTCCCTTTCGGGAGATCACCTACAATGAGCAGTTCTTC	CASSPFREITYNEQFF
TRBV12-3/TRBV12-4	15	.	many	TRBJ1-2	TGTGCCAGCAGTTTCCGGGGGCGACCTAACTATGGCTACACCTTC	CASSFRGRPNYGYTF
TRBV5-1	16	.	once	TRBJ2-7	TGCGCCAGCAGCCCGGAACAGGTGGCAAGATCTGACGAGCAGTACTTC	CASSPEQVARSDEQYF
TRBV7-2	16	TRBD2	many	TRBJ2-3	TGTGCCAGCAGCCCGGGGACTAGCGGGAACACAGATACGCAGTATTTT	CASSPGTSGNTDTQYF
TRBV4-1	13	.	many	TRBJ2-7	TGCGCCAGCAGCCAAGATCTCAACTACGAGCAGTACTTC	CASSQDLNYEQYF
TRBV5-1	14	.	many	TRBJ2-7	TGCGCCAGCAGCTTAGAAGATATCTCGGGGGAGCAGTACTTC	CASSLEDISGEQYF
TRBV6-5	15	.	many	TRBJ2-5	TGTGCCAGCAGTTACTCCGGACGCGGCCAAGAGACCCAGTACTTC	CASSYSGRGQETQYF
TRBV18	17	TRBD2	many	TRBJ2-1	TGTGCCAGCTCACCACCACTGACTAGCGGGAGGTTCAATGAGCAGTTCTTC	CASSPPLTSGRFNEQFF
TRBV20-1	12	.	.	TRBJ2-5	TGCAGTGCTCGGAAGTGGGGCGAGACCCAGTACTTC	CSARKWGETQYF
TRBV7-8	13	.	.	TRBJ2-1	TGTGCCACCTCCGAACTAGCAGCCCACGAGCAGTTCTTC	CATSELAAHEQFF
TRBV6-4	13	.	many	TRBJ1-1	TGTGCCAGCAGTGACTCGATCGGGGGTATAGCTTTCTTT	CASSDSIGGIAFF
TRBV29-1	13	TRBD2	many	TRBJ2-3	TGCAGCGTCGGGGGGAGGAGCACAGATACGCAGTATTTT	CSVGGRSTDTQYF
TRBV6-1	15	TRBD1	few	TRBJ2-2	TGTGCCAGCAGTACTTGGACAGGGGAGGTCGGGGAGCTGTTTTTT	CASSTWTGEVGELFF
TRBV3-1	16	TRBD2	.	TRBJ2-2	TGTGCCAGCAGCCAAAGAGCGGGGGCGGACACCGGGGAGCTGTTTTTT	CASSQRAGADTGELFF
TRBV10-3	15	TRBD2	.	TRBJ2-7	TGTGCCATCAGTGAACCACTAGCGAGCTCCTACGAGCAGTACTTC	CAISEPLASSYEQYF
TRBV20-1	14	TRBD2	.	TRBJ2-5	TGCAGTGCAGGGACTAGCGGGAGAGAAGAGACCCAGTACTTC	CSAGTSGREETQYF
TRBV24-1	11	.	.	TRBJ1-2	TGTGCCACCCGTTCCAACTATGGCTACACCTTC	CATRSNYGYTF
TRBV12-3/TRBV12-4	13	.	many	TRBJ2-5	TGTGCCAGCAGCCTCGGGACTCAAGAGACCCAGTACTTC	CASSLGTQETQYF
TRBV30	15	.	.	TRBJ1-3	TGTGCCTGGAGTGACCAGGGCTATTCTGGAAACACCATATATTTT	CAWSDQGYSGNTIYF
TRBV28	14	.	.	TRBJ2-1	TGTGCCAGCAGTTTAGTGGGAGGCGTGCGGGGGCAGTTCTTC	CASSLVGGVRGQFF
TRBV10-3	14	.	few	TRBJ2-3	TGTGCCATCAGTGGGGCGGGTAGCACAGATACGCAGTATTTT	CAISGAGSTDTQYF
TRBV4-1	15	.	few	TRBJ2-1	TGCGCCAGCAGCCGACCACAGACGGACGATAATGAGCAGTTCTTC	CASSRPQTDDNEQFF
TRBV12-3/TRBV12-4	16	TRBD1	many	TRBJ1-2	TGTGCCAGCAGTTTACGAAACAGGGGGCGTGTAGATGGCTACACCTTC	CASSLRNRGRVDGYTF
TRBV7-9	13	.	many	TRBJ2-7	TGTGCCAGCAGCCTAAAGTCGGACTACGAGCAGTACTTC	CASSLKSDYEQYF
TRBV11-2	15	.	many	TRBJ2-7	TGTGCCAGCAGCTTAGATTTGGACACCCTTTGGGAGCAGTACTTC	CASSLDLDTLWEQYF
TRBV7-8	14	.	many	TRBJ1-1	TGTGCCAGCAGCTTAGGGAGGAGAAGTATTGAAGCTTTCTTT	CASSLGRRSIEAFF
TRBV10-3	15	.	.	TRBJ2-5	TGTGCCATCAGTGAAACTCGCGGAGGCCAAGAGACCCAGTACTTC	CAISETRGGQETQYF
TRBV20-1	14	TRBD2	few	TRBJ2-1	TGCAGTGCTGAAGATGGGACTAGGGGGGATGAGCAGTTCTTC	CSAEDGTRGDEQFF
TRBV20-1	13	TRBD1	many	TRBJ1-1	TGCAGGACGACAGGGGGAATTGGAACTGAAGCTTTCTTT	CRTTGGIGTEAFF
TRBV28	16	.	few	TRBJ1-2	TGTGCCAGCAGTTTCCCCGATGCGGGTCCCAACTATGGCTACACCTTC	CASSFPDAGPNYGYTF
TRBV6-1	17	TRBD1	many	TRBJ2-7	TGTGCCAGCAGTGAATGGGTGGGGACAGCTGGGTCCTACGAGCAGTACTTC	CASSEWVGTAGSYEQYF
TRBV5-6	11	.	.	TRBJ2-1	TGTGCCAGCAGCTCGGTCCTTGAGCAGTTCTTC	CASSSVLEQFF
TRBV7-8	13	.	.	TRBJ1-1	TGTGCCAGCAGCTCCCCGGGGGTGACTGAAGCTTTCTTT	CASSSPGVTEAFF
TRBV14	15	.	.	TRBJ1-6	TGTGCCAGCAGCCACGGGACCCTTTCAAATTCACCCCTCCACTTT	CASSHGTLSNSPLHF
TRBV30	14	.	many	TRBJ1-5	TGTGCCTGGAGTGTAGGGGATAACAATCAGCCCCAGCATTTT	CAWSVGDNNQPQHF
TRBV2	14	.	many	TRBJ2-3	TGTGCCAGCAGTGACCAGGGCCGCACAGATACGCAGTATTTT	CASSDQGRTDTQYF
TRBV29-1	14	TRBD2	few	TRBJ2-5	TGCAGCGTCGAAACGGGGGGGGCCGGGGAGACCCAGTACTTC	CSVETGGAGETQYF
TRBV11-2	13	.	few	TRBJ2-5	TGTGCCAGCAGCTTGAGCGGAGGAGAGACCCAGTACTTC	CASSLSGGETQYF